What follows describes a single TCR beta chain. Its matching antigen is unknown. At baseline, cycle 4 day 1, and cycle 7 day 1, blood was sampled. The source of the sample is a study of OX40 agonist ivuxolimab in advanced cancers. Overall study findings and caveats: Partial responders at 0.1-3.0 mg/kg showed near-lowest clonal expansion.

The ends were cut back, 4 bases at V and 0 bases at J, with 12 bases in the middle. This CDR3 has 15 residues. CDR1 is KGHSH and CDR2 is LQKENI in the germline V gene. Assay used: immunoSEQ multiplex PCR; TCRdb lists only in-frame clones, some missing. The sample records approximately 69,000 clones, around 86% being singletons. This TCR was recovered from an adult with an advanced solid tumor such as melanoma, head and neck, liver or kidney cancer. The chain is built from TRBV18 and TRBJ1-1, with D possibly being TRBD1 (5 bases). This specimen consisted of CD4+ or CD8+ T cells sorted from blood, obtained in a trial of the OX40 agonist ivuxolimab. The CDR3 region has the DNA TGTGCCAGCTCACGCAGGGTTGAGATGAACACTGAAGCTTTCTTT. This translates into CASSRRVEMNTEAFF.